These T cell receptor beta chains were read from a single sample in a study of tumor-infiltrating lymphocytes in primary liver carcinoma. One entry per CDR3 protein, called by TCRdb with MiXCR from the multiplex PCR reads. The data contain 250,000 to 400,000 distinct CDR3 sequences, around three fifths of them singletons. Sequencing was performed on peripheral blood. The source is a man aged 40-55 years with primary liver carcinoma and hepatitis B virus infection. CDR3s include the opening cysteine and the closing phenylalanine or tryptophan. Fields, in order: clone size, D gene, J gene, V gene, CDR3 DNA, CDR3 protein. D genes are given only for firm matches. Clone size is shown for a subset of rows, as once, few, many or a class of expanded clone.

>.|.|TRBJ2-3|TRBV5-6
TGTGCCAGCAGCTTCCGAGACGATACGCAGTATTTT
CASSFRDDTQYF
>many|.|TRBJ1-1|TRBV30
TGTGCCTGCCCCCGCGACACTGAAGCTTTCTTT
CACPRDTEAFF
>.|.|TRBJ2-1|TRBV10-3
TGTGCCATCAGACCCACCGGAAGCGGGCGGTTTTACAATGAGCAGTTCTTC
CAIRPTGSGRFYNEQFF
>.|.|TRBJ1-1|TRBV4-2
TGTGCCAGCAGCCAACGAGGGGTGAACATCGAAGCTTTCTTT
CASSQRGVNIEAFF
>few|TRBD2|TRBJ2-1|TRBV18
TGTGCCAGCTCACCCACTAGCGGAGGGGGCAATGAGCAGTTCTTC
CASSPTSGGGNEQFF
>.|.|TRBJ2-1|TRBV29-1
TGCAGCGTTGAAGACGGCGGACTGTTCAGCTCCTACAATGAGCAGTTCTTC
CSVEDGGLFSSYNEQFF
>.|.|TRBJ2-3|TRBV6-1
TGTGCCAGCAGTGAACGAGGCCTTGATACGCAGTATTTT
CASSERGLDTQYF
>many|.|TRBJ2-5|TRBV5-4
TGTGCCAGCAGCTCTTCACTAGGGGAGACCCAGTACTTC
CASSSSLGETQYF
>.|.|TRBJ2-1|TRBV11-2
TGCGCCAGCAGCTTGTCTTGCTCGGGGCATGAGCAGTTCTTC
CASSLSCSGHEQFF
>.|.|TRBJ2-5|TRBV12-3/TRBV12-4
TGTCCCAGCAATTTAGCATTCAGGGAGACCCAGTACTTC
CPSNLAFRETQYF
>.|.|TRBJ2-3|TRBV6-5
TGTGCCAGCAGAGGCACAGATACGCAGTATTTT
CASRGTDTQYF
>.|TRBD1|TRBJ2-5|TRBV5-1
TGCGCCAGCAGCTTCCAACCCGGGGGACAGGGAGGGACCCAGTACTTC
CASSFQPGGQGGTQYF
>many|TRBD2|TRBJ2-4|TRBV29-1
TGCAGCGTTGAAGAGACTAGCGGGGAGCTAGCCAAAAACATTCAGTACTTC
CSVEETSGELAKNIQYF
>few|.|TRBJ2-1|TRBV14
TGTGCCAGCAGCCAGTTTGACAATGAGCAGTTCTTC
CASSQFDNEQFF
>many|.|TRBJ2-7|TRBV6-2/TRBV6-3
TGTGCCAGCAGTTCCTTGGACGAGCAGTACTTC
CASSSLDEQYF
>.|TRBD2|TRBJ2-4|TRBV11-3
TGTGCCAGCAGCTTATGGGGGGGAGCCAAAAACATTCAGTACTTC
CASSLWGGAKNIQYF
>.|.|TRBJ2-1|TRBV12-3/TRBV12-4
TGTGCCAGTAGTTTACGACAGCTAAACAATAAGCAGTTCTTC
CASSLRQLNNKQFF
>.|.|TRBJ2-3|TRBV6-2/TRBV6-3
TGTGCCAGCAGTTATGAGGGGCGCGGAGATACGCAGTATTTT
CASSYEGRGDTQYF
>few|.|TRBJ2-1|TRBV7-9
TGTGCCAGCAGCTTAGGAGCAGCTGAGCAGTTCTTC
CASSLGAAEQFF
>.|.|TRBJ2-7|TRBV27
TGTGCCAGCAGTTTAGGCAGGCCAGGAAAAGAGCAGTACTTC
CASSLGRPGKEQYF
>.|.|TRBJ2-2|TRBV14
TGTGCCAGCTGGATAAGGGCGAACACCGGGGAACTGTTTTTT
CASWIRANTGELFF
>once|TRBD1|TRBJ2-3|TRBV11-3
TGTGCCAGCAGTTACGGGACAGGGGGCTTAGATACGCAGTATTTT
CASSYGTGGLDTQYF
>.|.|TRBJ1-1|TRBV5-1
TGCGCCAGCAGCTTGGCGCCTGAAAGGGGAACTGAAGCTTTCTTT
CASSLAPERGTEAFF
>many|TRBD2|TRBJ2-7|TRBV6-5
TGTGCCAGCAGTGGGACTAGCGGGTCCAGCTCCTACGAGCAGTACTTC
CASSGTSGSSSYEQYF
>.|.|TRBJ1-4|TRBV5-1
TGCGTCAGCAGCTTGGGCCCCGGGAATGAAAAACAGTTTTTT
CVSSLGPGNEKQFF
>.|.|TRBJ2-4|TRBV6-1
TGTGCCAGCAGGGCAAGACCAGGGGACCTCAAAAACATTCAGTACTTC
CASRARPGDLKNIQYF
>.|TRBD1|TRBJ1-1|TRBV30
TGTGCCTTCTACGCCGGGACAGGGGGCGCGCGGGGCACTGAAGCTTTCTTT
CAFYAGTGGARGTEAFF
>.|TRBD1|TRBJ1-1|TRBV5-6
TGTGCCAACAGCTTTGGACAGGGTGAAGCTTTCTTT
CANSFGQGEAFF
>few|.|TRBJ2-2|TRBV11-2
TGTACCAGCAGCCCTTTTACCGGGGAGCTGTTTTTT
CTSSPFTGELFF
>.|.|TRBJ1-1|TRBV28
TGTGCCAGCAGCGAAGGGGGGTGCCCGGACGGTACTGAAGCTTTCTTT
CASSEGGCPDGTEAFF
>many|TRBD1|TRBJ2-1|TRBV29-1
TGCAGCGTTGGAGACAGGGGCTACAATGAGCAGTTCTTC
CSVGDRGYNEQFF
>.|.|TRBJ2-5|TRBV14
TGTGCCAGCAGCCAAGGGCAGGGTTCAACCAAGTACTTC
CASSQGQGSTKYF
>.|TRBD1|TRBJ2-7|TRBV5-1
TGCGCCAGCAGCGGCGCGACAGGGCATGCCTACGAGCAGTACTTC
CASSGATGHAYEQYF
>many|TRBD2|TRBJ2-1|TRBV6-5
TGTGCCAGCAGCGCTACTAGCGGAAGAGGCGATGAGCAGTTCTTC
CASSATSGRGDEQFF
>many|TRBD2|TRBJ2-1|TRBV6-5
TGTGCCAGCAGCCTTAGCGGGAGGCAGTTCTTC
CASSLSGRQFF
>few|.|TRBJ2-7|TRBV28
TGTGCCACCAGGGAGCCCCCCCCGAGCACGCAGTACTTC
CATREPPPSTQYF
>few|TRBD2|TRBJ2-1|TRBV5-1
TGCGCCAGCAGCCTCCTGACTAGCTCCAATGAGCAGTTCTTC
CASSLLTSSNEQFF
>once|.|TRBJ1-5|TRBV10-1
TGCGCCAGCAGCCAGGGATCGATTCAGTCCCAGCATTTT
CASSQGSIQSQHF
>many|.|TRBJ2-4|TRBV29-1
TGCAGCGTTGTAGTAGCCAAAAACATTCAGTACTTC
CSVVVAKNIQYF
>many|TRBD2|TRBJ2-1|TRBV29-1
TGCAGCGCCGAGCGGCTAGCGGTGGGGAGTGAGCAGTTCTTC
CSAERLAVGSEQFF
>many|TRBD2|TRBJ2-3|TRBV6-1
TGTGCCGGGCAACTGGGAACGGGAGGGCTTGTTCCAGATACGCAGTATTTT
CAGQLGTGGLVPDTQYF
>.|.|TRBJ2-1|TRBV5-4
TGTGCCAGCAGCTCTCGACTAACGGGAGCGGAGACCCAGTTCTTC
CASSSRLTGAETQFF